Shown below are 10 T cell receptor beta chains from a single sample sequenced in a study of blood T cell repertoires in COVID-19. Generated by immunoSEQ multiplex PCR, the TCRdb table keeps only in-frame clones and is missing some. The sample includes 50,000 to 70,000 clones, under 85% of them seen just once. Sequencing was carried out using peripheral blood. The source of these receptors is a man aged 55 to 70 with acute or convalescent COVID-19.

This chain joins TRBV11-2 and TRBJ2-1, with 7 positions matching TRBD2. V dropped 10 bases and J dropped 6; count of bases not matched to a gene: 9. The CDR3 covers 13 residues. CDR1 is SGHAT, CDR2 FQNNGV, per germline. The CDR3 DNA reads as TGTGCCATACCCGGGACTACGATCAATGAGCAGTTCTTC. Residues: CAIPGTTINEQFF. The full variable domain, its missing parts supplied by reference TRBV11-2 and TRBJ2-1, is EAGVAQSPRYKIIEKRQSVAFWCNPISGHATLYWYQQILGQGPKLLIQFQNNGVVDDSQLPKDRFSAERLKGVDSTLKIQPAKLEDSAVYLCAIPGTTINEQFFGPGTRLTVL.

The chain uses TRBV14 and TRBJ1-5, with a weak D call TRBD1 (5 bases). Trimming cost V 1 base and J 6 bases, with 10 bases left between them. The V gene's germline CDR1 is SGHDN and CDR2 FVKESK. The CDR3 covers 14 residues. In DNA, the CDR3 is TGTGCCAGCAGCCAAGTTGGGGCAGGTCAGCCCCAGCATTTT. It specifies CASSQVGAGQPQHF. Variable domain in full (rest from reference TRBV14 and TRBJ1-5): EAGVTQFPSHSVIEKGQTVTLRCDPISGHDNLYWYRRVMGKEIKFLLHFVKESKQDESGMPNNRFLAERTGGTYSTLKVQPAELEDSGVYFCASSQVGAGQPQHFGDGTRLSIL.

The gene calls are TRBV9 and TRBJ2-1, with 8 bases matching TRBD1. With V trimmed by 8 bases and J by 5 bases, 6 bases remained unmatched. CDR1 is SGDLS and CDR2 is YYNGEE in the germline V gene. CDR3 size: 13 residues. CDR3: CASGDRRNNEQFF. Here the CDR3 DNA reads TGTGCCAGTGGGGACAGGAGGAACAATGAGCAGTTCTTC.

The V gene is TRBV30, the J gene TRBJ1-2; D gene unclear. This CDR3 has 14 amino acids. The germline gives CDR1 GTSNPN, CDR2 SVGIG (reference sequence). The V gene lost 3 bases and the J gene lost 1 base, with 12 bases spanning the gap. CDR3 nucleotide sequence: TGTGCCTGGAGGTCAATCGAGGATAACTATGGCTACACCTTC. Protein sequence: CAWRSIEDNYGYTF.

The chain joins TRBV24-1 to TRBJ2-1; D is perhaps TRBD2 (6 bases). CDR1 and CDR2 from the germline V gene are KGHDR and SFDVKD. CDR3 length equals 14 residues. Trimming took 5 bases from V and 6 from J, leaving 13 bases between them. The DNA of the CDR3 is TGTGCCACCAGTGGGACGGCCGGGAGCAATGAGCAGTTCTTC. This gives the protein CATSGTAGSNEQFF.

In DNA, the CDR3 is TGTGCCAGCAGCTTAGAGGCGGGGCGGGCGACCGGGGAGCTGTTTTTT. Amino acid sequence: CASSLEAGRATGELFF. The chain carries TRBV7-6 and TRBJ2-2; maybe TRBD2 (6 bases). Germline V gives CDR1 SGHVS, CDR2 FNYEAQ. This CDR3 spans 16 amino acids. V lost 1 base and J lost 5, with 14 bases in between.

V and J are TRBV18 and TRBJ1-3, with D unclear. CDR3 length: 14 residues. Germline V gene sequence: CDR1 KGHSH, CDR2 LQKENI. The V end lost 6 bases, the J end lost 0 bases, and 9 bases lay between the germline ends. CDR3 bases: TGTGCCAGCTCGCAAGCTTCCTCTGGAAACACCATATATTTT. The encoded protein is CASSQASSGNTIYF.

The V and J genes are TRBV7-3 and TRBJ2-1; 8 bases map to TRBD2. J was trimmed by 7 bases and V by 5 bases; bases with no gene match: 4. The CDR3 has 13 amino acids. Germline V gene sequence: CDR1 SGHTA, CDR2 FQGTGA. CDR3 nucleotides: TGTGCCAGCAGCCCGGGGGGGCAGAATGAGCAGTTCTTC. Its protein is CASSPGGQNEQFF.

This clone was observed a handful of times. The chain recombines TRBV29-1 with TRBJ2-5, with unresolved D. V lost 5 bases and J lost 5, with 12 bases in between. CDR1 and CDR2 (germline): SQVTM, ANQGSEA. The CDR3 loop spans 12 amino acids. CDR3 DNA sequence: TGCAGCGTTCGGAGCTCTCGGGAGACCCAGTACTTC. This codes for CSVRSSRETQYF.

CDR3 in DNA: TGTGCCAGCAGCCTGACAGGGATTGAAGCTTTCTTT. Translating gives CASSLTGIEAFF. The chain recombines TRBV21-1 with TRBJ1-1; TRBD1 is the table's D call, not checked against the DNA. TRBV21-1 is a documented pseudogene. The CDR3 consists of 12 residues.